This T cell receptor beta chain was captured by sequencing in a study of blood T cell repertoires in COVID-19. Study-wide context: Samples representing acute and convalescent COVID-19 were sourced from the United States, Italy and Spain.

The CDR3 extends over 13 amino acids. V dropped 3 bases and J dropped 4 bases, with 9 bases sitting between them. The sample holds a few counts of this clone. In the authors' workflow: Amplification of reference gene primers provided the estimated nucleated cell counts. Sequenced by immunoSEQ multiplex PCR; TCRdb stores in-frame clones only, minus some. D and trimming were read from the DNA, whereas the V and J calls and clone size are those reported in that table. The table has more than 250,000 clones, roughly 82% seen once; the top ten hold around 1.5%. The receptor comes from a woman between 50 and 59 years old with acute or convalescent COVID-19. The sequencing sample was made of peripheral blood. V is TRBV12-3 or TRBV12-4 and J is TRBJ2-5; D possibly corresponds to TRBD1 (6 bases). The CDR3: CASSFARGETQYF. The CDR3, as DNA: TGTGCCAGCAGTTTCGCCAGGGGAGAGACCCAGTACTTC.